This entry features one T cell receptor (beta chain) sequence. TCRdb re-derived calls from the 5' RACE reads in MiXCR, one entry per CDR3 protein. Of approximately 1.8 million distinct CDR3 sequences in the sample, around a third were seen once. This CDR3 is 14 amino acids long. Per the germline V gene, CDR1 is MNHEY and CDR2 is SVGAGI. The entry originates in a study of identical twins. The chain is built from TRBV6-5 and TRBJ2-7, with 7 bases lining up with TRBD2. The DNA end favors TRBJ2-5, so the J call may be wrong. The specimen sequenced was cord blood. This sequence was found in a newborn girl in good health. CDR3 DNA: TGTGCCAGCAGTTACAGCGCGGGAGCAGAGACCCAGTACTTC. Its protein is CASSYSAGAETQYF.